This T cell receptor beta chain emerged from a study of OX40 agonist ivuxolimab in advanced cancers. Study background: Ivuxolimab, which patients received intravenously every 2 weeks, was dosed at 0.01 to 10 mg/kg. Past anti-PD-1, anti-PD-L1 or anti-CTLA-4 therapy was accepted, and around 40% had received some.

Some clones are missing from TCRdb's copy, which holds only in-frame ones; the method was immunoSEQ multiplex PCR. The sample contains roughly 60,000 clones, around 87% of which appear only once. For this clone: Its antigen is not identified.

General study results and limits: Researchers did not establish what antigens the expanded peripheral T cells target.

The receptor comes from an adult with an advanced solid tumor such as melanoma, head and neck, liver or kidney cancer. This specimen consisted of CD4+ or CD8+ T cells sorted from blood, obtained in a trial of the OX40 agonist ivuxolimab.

Here the CDR3 reads CASSVLAAANTEAFF. CDR3 nucleotides: TGTGCCAGCAGTGTCCTGGCGGCAGCGAACACTGAAGCTTTCTTT. The chain couples TRBV2 to TRBJ1-1; D gene unclear. V lost 4 bases and J 1 base, leaving 13 bases between the germline ends. The CDR3 runs to 15 residues. Germline V gene lookup returns CDR1 SNHLY and CDR2 FYNNEI.